The clone carrying this T cell receptor beta chain was seen repeatedly, ten times or more. The CDR3 contains 14 residues. Looked up from germline, CDR1 is SGHRS and CDR2 is YFSETQ. V was cut by 4 bases and J by 8 bases, with 15 bases left in between. The sample originates from a study of spatial heterogeneity in lung cancer. TCRdb passed the 5' RACE reads through MiXCR, listing each CDR3 protein once. The sample shows tens of thousands of distinct CDR3 sequences, roughly 7.1% of them seen only once. Time point noted: sample taken at primary tumor resection. Unsorted whole RNA from tumor, nontumor lung or frozen PBMC underwent sequencing.

This sample comprised PBMCs, obtained at surgery. The V gene is TRBV5-1, the J gene TRBJ1-4; D perhaps matches TRBD1 (5 bases). The receptor's source is a female donor with early-stage non-small cell lung cancer. The CDR3 nucleotides read TGCGCCAGCAGCCGGGACCCTTCAAAGGAAAAACTGTTTTTT. Translating it yields CASSRDPSKEKLFF.